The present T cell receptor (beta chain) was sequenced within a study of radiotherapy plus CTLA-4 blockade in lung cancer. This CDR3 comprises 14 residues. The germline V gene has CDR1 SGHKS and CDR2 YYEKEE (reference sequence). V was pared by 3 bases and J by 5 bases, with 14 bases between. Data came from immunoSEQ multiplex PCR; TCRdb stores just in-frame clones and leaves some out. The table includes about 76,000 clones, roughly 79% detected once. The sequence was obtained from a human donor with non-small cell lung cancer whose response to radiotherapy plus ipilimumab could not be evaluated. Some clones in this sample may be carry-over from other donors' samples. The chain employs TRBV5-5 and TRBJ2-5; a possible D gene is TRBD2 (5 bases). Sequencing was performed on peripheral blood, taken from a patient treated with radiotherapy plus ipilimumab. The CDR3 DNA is TGTGCCAGCAGCTCGCGAGGAGGCCCCGAGACCCAGTACTTC. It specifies CASSSRGGPETQYF.